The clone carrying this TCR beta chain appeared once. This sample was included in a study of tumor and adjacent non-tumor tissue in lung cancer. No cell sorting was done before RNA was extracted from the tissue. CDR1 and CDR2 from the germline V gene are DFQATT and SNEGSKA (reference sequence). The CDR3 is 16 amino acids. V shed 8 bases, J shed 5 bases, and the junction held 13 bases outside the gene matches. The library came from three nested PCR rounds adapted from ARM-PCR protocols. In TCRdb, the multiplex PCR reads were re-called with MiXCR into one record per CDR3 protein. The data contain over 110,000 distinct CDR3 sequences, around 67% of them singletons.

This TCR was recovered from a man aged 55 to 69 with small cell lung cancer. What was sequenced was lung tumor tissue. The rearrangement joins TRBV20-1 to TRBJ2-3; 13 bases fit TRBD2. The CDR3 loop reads CSSTTETSGRRDTQYF. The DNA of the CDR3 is TGCAGTTCTACGACCGAGACTAGCGGGAGGAGAGATACGCAGTATTTT.